The next 17 T cell receptor beta chains were all read from a single sample in a study of blood T cell repertoires in COVID-19. Sequenced by immunoSEQ multiplex PCR; TCRdb stores in-frame clones only, minus some. The table includes 180,000 or so clones, roughly 90% detected once. Sequencing input: PBMCs or T cells enriched from blood (not recorded which). The source is a woman aged 18-29 years who had recovered from COVID-19.

V gene TRBV4-3 combines with J gene TRBJ2-3; 9 positions agree with TRBD2. Germline CDR1 reads LGHNA; CDR2 reads YSLEER. V dropped 0 bases and J dropped 11; count of bases not matched to a gene: 9. The CDR3 spans 15 residues. CDR3 coding DNA: TGCGCCAGCAGCCAAGAAACCCCCCTAGCGGGAAAGCAGTATTTT. Protein product: CASSQETPLAGKQYF.

The V and J genes are TRBV16 and TRBJ2-1, with TRBD2 matching over 8 bases. CDR3 size: 13 residues. The V segment lost 2 bases and the J segment 9 bases; nucleotides outside the gene matches: 3. Germline lookup yields CDR1 KGHSY and CDR2 FQNENV. CDR3: CASSQGLAGEQFF. Written as DNA, the CDR3 is TGTGCCAGCAGCCAAGGACTAGCTGGTGAGCAGTTCTTC.

This sequence joins TRBV24-1 and TRBJ2-1; D gene uncertain. The CDR3 runs to 12 residues. CDR1 KGHDR and CDR2 SFDVKD come from the germline V gene. Trimming cost V 4 bases and J 6 bases, with 6 bases left between them. The CDR3 sequence: CATSDLSNEQFF. The CDR3, as DNA: TGTGCCACCAGTGACCTCTCCAATGAGCAGTTCTTC.

The CDR3 DNA sequence: TGTGCCAGCAGCTTATTATGGGCCCCCGACACTGAAGCTTTCTTT. Translated, it gives CASSLLWAPDTEAFF. The rearrangement uses TRBV7-9 and TRBJ1-1, with D hard to call. The CDR3 contains 15 residues. V lost 2 bases, J lost 3 bases, and 13 bases lay in between. Germline-derived CDR1 and CDR2 are SEHNR and FQNEAQ (reference sequence).

This clone has just one count. The gene calls are TRBV25-1 and TRBJ1-1; D unresolved. Germline V CDR1 and CDR2: MGHDK, SYGVNS. The CDR3 totals 12 residues. The germline V and J ends were trimmed by 6 bases and 1 base, with 6 bases remaining between them. Here the CDR3 reads CASRSGNTEAFF. CDR3 nucleotides: TGTGCCAGCAGGTCGGGGAACACTGAAGCTTTCTTT.

The J gene is TRBJ2-5, the V gene TRBV13; the match to TRBD1 covers 7 bases. Germline CDR1 reads PRHDT; CDR2 reads FYEKMQ (reference sequence). V dropped 1 base and J dropped 5; count of bases not matched to a gene: 16. The CDR3 consists of 18 residues. CDR3 amino acids: CASSLEGETGAKGETQYF. CDR3 bases: TGTGCCAGCAGCTTAGAAGGGGAAACAGGGGCCAAAGGGGAGACCCAGTACTTC.

There are a few counts of this clone. The genes are TRBV3-1 (or the pseudogene TRBV3-2) and TRBJ2-1; 12 bases agree with TRBD1. Trimming removed 0 bases from V and 6 bases from J; junction bases left unmatched: 3. CDR3 length equals 16 residues. Per germline, CDR1 LGHDT and CDR2 YNNKEL (reference sequence). The CDR3 reads CASSQEGQGATNEQFF. The CDR3 nucleotides are TGTGCCAGCAGCCAAGAGGGACAGGGGGCTACCAATGAGCAGTTCTTC.

This clone has a handful of counts. The chain combines TRBV27 with TRBJ1-1, with D uncertain. The germline V gene has CDR1 MNHEY and CDR2 SMNVEV (reference sequence). The CDR3 has 14 amino acids. Trimming took 5 bases from V and 1 from J, leaving 11 bases between them. CDR3 bases: TGTGCCAGCAGTCTGACTCACAAGAACACTGAAGCTTTCTTT. This encodes CASSLTHKNTEAFF.

The chain uses TRBV28 and TRBJ1-1; D is possibly TRBD1 (5 bases). V was shortened by 3 bases and J by 4 bases, with 21 bases between the two germline ends. The CDR3 has 17 residues. Germline V gives CDR1 MDHEN, CDR2 SYDVKM. The CDR3 is CASSFPFSAGWSTEAFF. The CDR3 DNA sequence: TGTGCCAGCAGTTTCCCTTTTTCCGCAGGGTGGAGCACTGAAGCTTTCTTT.

The J gene is TRBJ2-2, the V gene TRBV11-2; 11 nucleotides align to TRBD2. The J segment lost 4 bases and the V segment lost 5 bases, leaving 6 bases of the junction unmatched. The CDR3 runs to 16 residues. Germline lookup yields CDR1 SGHAT and CDR2 FQNNGV. CDR3 in DNA: TGTGCCAGCAGCCCAATCGGGACTAGCGGCACCGGGGAGCTGTTTTTT. It codes for CASSPIGTSGTGELFF.

V and J are TRBV28 and TRBJ2-7; D gene uncertain. Trimming took 2 bases from V and 4 from J, leaving 12 bases between them. Germline assignment: CDR1 MDHEN and CDR2 SYDVKM. The CDR3 spans 14 residues. CDR3 sequence: CASSLAGPIYEQYF. For the CDR3, the DNA is TGTGCCAGCAGTTTAGCAGGCCCCATTTACGAGCAGTACTTC.

This chain links TRBV5-1 with TRBJ2-3; 8 bases fit TRBD2. With V trimmed by 7 bases and J by 2 bases, 15 bases remained unmatched. Germline loops: CDR1 SGHRS, CDR2 YFSETQ. CDR3 length equals 17 residues. The CDR3 spells CASVLIPGLGHTDTQYF. CDR3 bases: TGCGCCAGCGTACTGATCCCGGGACTAGGGCACACAGATACGCAGTATTTT.

This clone has only one observation. The V call is TRBV3-1 (or the pseudogene TRBV3-2), the J call TRBJ1-2, with D perhaps matching TRBD1 (5 bases). The germline CDR1 and CDR2 sequences are LGHDT and YNNKEL (reference sequence). Trimming removed 4 bases from V and 8 bases from J, with 17 bases in between. This CDR3 is built from 14 residues. This CDR3 reads CASSLTGKKEGYTF. CDR3 coding DNA: TGTGCCAGCAGCCTTACAGGAAAAAAGGAGGGCTACACCTTC.

The V and J genes are TRBV7-9 and TRBJ1-2, with TRBD1 as a possible D gene (5 bases). The V gene's germline CDR1 is SEHNR and CDR2 FQNEAQ (reference sequence). The CDR3 has 14 amino acids. V gave up 1 base and J gave up 2 bases, with 8 bases separating them. Written as DNA, the CDR3 is TGTGCCAGCAGCTTAGGACGACAGAACTATGGCTACACCTTC. Its protein is CASSLGRQNYGYTF. The complete variable domain, with remaining parts taken from reference TRBV7-9 and TRBJ1-2, reads DTGVSQNPRHKITKRGQNVTFRCDPISEHNRLYWYRQTLGQGPEFLTYFQNEAQLEKSRLLSDRFSAERPKGSFSTLEIQRTEQGDSAMYLCASSLGRQNYGYTFGSGTRLTVV.

V gene TRBV7-2 combines with J gene TRBJ2-5, with a tentative D call TRBD2 (6 bases). CDR1 and CDR2 from the germline V gene are SGHTA and FQGNSA. Trimming removed 5 bases at V and 5 bases at J, with 12 bases between. This CDR3 has 13 residues. DNA of the CDR3: TGTGCCAGCAGCGGGTCGGGAGCTGAGACCCAGTACTTC. This gives the protein CASSGSGAETQYF.

The gene calls are TRBV28 and TRBJ1-4, with TRBD1 matching 8 bases. The germline V gene encodes CDR1 MDHEN and CDR2 SYDVKM. The V segment lost 10 bases and the J segment 2 bases; nucleotides outside the gene matches: 9. There are 15 residues in the CDR3. CDR3 protein: CATRGHTQTNEKLFF. As DNA, the CDR3 is TGTGCCACCAGGGGGCACACCCAGACTAATGAAAAACTGTTTTTT.

The chain joins TRBV4-2 to TRBJ2-1; 12 nucleotides match TRBD2. The CDR3 has 17 residues. The V and J ends lost 4 bases and 5 bases, in that order; junction bases with no gene match: 9. Germline CDR1 and CDR2: LGHNA and YNFKEQ. The CDR3 protein is CASSLHGASGRDNEQFF. Here the CDR3 DNA reads TGTGCCAGCAGCCTTCACGGCGCTAGCGGGAGGGACAATGAGCAGTTCTTC.